This is a list of T cell receptor beta chains from one sample in a study of beta chain features in type 1 diabetes. Sequenced by immunoSEQ multiplex PCR; TCRdb stores in-frame clones only, minus some. The sample lists a few hundred thousand clones; about 25% were seen once. Material: central memory CD4+ T cells from blood. The source of these receptors is a man aged 30 to 45 in good health. CDR3s include the opening cysteine and the closing phenylalanine or tryptophan. The D gene is left open where the match is weak. Clone size, where shown, is once, few, many, or a class for clones that have expanded.

V	J	size	D	DNA	CDR3
TRBV25-1	TRBJ2-1	.	.	TGTGCCAGCAGTGGTGACTTGGTGAATGAGCAGTTCTTC	CASSGDLVNEQFF
TRBV5-1	TRBJ2-3	few	.	TGCGCCAGCAGCTTGGCCGGAGGACTCAAAAAAACAGATACGCAGTATTTT	CASSLAGGLKKTDTQYF
TRBV11-2	TRBJ2-3	few	.	TGTGCCAGCAGCTCCGCGAGGCACACAGATACGCAGTATTTT	CASSSARHTDTQYF
TRBV5-1	TRBJ2-7	.	.	TGCGCCAGCAGCGAAACAGGGTTCGAGCAGTACTTC	CASSETGFEQYF
TRBV6-5	TRBJ1-1	.	.	TGTGCCAGCAGTTACTCGAATTTCAGGGACACTGAAGCTTTCTTT	CASSYSNFRDTEAFF
TRBV29-1	TRBJ2-7	few	TRBD2	TGCAGCGTTAACTACAAGGGAGGGAGAAGCCACGAGCAGTACTTC	CSVNYKGGRSHEQYF
TRBV28	TRBJ2-7	few	.	TGTGCCAGCAATCCCGGCAGATCCTACGAGCAGTACTTC	CASNPGRSYEQYF
TRBV30	TRBJ2-7	.	.	TGTGCCTGGAGTGTCAACAGGTACTCCGAGCAGTACTTC	CAWSVNRYSEQYF
TRBV7-9	TRBJ1-4	.	.	TGTGCCAGCAGCTTAGAACAAGGTTGGGAAAAACTGTTTTTT	CASSLEQGWEKLFF
TRBV5-1	TRBJ2-1	.	.	TGCGCCAGCAGCTTGGTGGGGAGCAGGACATCCTACAATGAGCAGTTCTTC	CASSLVGSRTSYNEQFF
TRBV5-1	TRBJ2-3	few	TRBD1	TGCGCCAGCAGCGATGAAGGACAGGGAGATACGCAGTATTTT	CASSDEGQGDTQYF
TRBV5-1	TRBJ2-5	.	.	TGCGCCAGCAGCCCCACGCCGGCTTCCGGGACCCAGTACTTC	CASSPTPASGTQYF
TRBV14	TRBJ2-4	many	.	TGTGCCAGCAGCCAAGATGTGAGCCCTCAGTACTTC	CASSQDVSPQYF
TRBV7-2	TRBJ2-5	.	.	TGTGCCAGCAGCTTATATGGAGAGACCCAGTACTTC	CASSLYGETQYF
TRBV6-5	TRBJ2-3	.	TRBD1	TGTGCCAGCAGTTACACTGGGACAGGGAGCGATACGCAGTATTTT	CASSYTGTGSDTQYF
TRBV9	TRBJ1-5	.	.	TGTGCCAGCAGCGTAGAACCAGGGGTGAATCAGCCCCAGCATTTT	CASSVEPGVNQPQHF
TRBV5-1	TRBJ2-1	.	.	TGCGCCAGCAGCCCGAGGACTACCTTGAGTTACAATGAGCAGTTCTTC	CASSPRTTLSYNEQFF
TRBV10-3	TRBJ2-3	few	.	TGTGCCATCAGTGACTACACAGATACGCAGTATTTT	CAISDYTDTQYF
TRBV25-1	TRBJ1-4	few	.	TGTGCCAGCAGTGTTAGGACAGTTTCTAATGAAAAACTGTTTTTT	CASSVRTVSNEKLFF
TRBV29-1	TRBJ2-1	few	TRBD2	TGCAGCGTCGCCTCGAGCGGGGGGGCCGGGAATGAGCAGTTCTTC	CSVASSGGAGNEQFF
TRBV7-2	TRBJ2-7	.	TRBD2	TGTGCCAGCAGCTTAGATGGGACTAGCGCTACAGAGCGGTACTTC	CASSLDGTSATERYF
TRBV7-2	TRBJ1-2	.	.	TGTGCCAGCAGCCACCCCGGTCCTAACTATGGCTACACCTTC	CASSHPGPNYGYTF
TRBV5-6	TRBJ1-1	.	.	TGTGCCAGCACCCTACGGTTGAACACTGAAGCTTTCTTT	CASTLRLNTEAFF
TRBV4-3	TRBJ2-7	.	.	TGCGCCAGCAGCCTCAGAGTCTCCTACGAGCAGTACTTC	CASSLRVSYEQYF
TRBV5-1	TRBJ1-2	few	.	TGCGCCAGCAGCTTAGACGGAGCGGGCTACACCTTC	CASSLDGAGYTF
TRBV28	TRBJ2-7	few	TRBD2	TGTGCCAGCAGGCCAGACTCTAGCGGGAGAGGATACGAGCAGTACTTC	CASRPDSSGRGYEQYF
TRBV5-6	TRBJ2-1	few	.	TGTGCCAGCAGCGTCTACAATGAGCAGTTCTTC	CASSVYNEQFF
TRBV7-9	TRBJ2-5	.	.	TGTGCCAGCAGCTTAGTGCCTCAACAAGAGACCCAGTACTTC	CASSLVPQQETQYF
TRBV6-4	TRBJ2-6	.	.	TGTGCCAGCAGTGACTCCCCGGGTGCTGGGGCCAACGTCCTGACTTTC	CASSDSPGAGANVLTF
TRBV2	TRBJ1-2	.	.	TGTGCCAGCAGTGAAGAATTCTGGAGGGGCTATGGCTACACCTTC	CASSEEFWRGYGYTF
TRBV5-6	TRBJ2-7	many	.	TGTGCCAGCAGCTTTGTAGGATCCTCCTACGAGCAGTACTTC	CASSFVGSSYEQYF
TRBV28	TRBJ2-1	.	TRBD1	TGTGCCAGCAGGGGGACAGGTGCTTACAATGAGCAGTTCTTC	CASRGTGAYNEQFF
TRBV2	TRBJ2-3	few	.	TGTGCCAGCAGTGATGGGCTTTTTGGAGATACGCAGTATTTT	CASSDGLFGDTQYF
TRBV2	TRBJ2-2	few	TRBD1	TGTGCCAGCAGGGCCGGGACAGCGAACACCGGGGAGCTGTTTTTT	CASRAGTANTGELFF
TRBV7-6	TRBJ1-5	.	.	TGTGCCAGCACCCCTGGAAGGGGAGCTCAGCCCCAGCATTTT	CASTPGRGAQPQHF
TRBV7-9	TRBJ2-1	.	TRBD2	TGTGCCAGCAGCAGTGGACTAGCGGGGGGAAGCTCCTACAATGAGCAGTTCTTC	CASSSGLAGGSSYNEQFF
TRBV29-1	TRBJ2-3	few	TRBD2	TGCAGCGTTTCTAGCGGGGTGGGGACAGATACGCAGTATTTT	CSVSSGVGTDTQYF
TRBV7-9	TRBJ1-2	few	TRBD1	TGTGCCAGCACCTCAACGGACAGGGAGAACTATGGCTACACCTTC	CASTSTDRENYGYTF
TRBV5-4	TRBJ2-5	.	.	TGTGCCAGCAGCTTGGGCAGGGCTGAAGAGACCCAGTACTTC	CASSLGRAEETQYF
TRBV6-1	TRBJ1-6	.	TRBD1	TGTGCCAGCAGAGCAGGGGGCAGTTATAATTCACCCCTCCACTTT	CASRAGGSYNSPLHF
TRBV30	TRBJ1-2	.	.	TGTGCCTGGAGTTCTTACATGGGCCACGGCTACACCTTC	CAWSSYMGHGYTF
TRBV7-2	TRBJ1-3	few	.	TGTGCCAGCAGCCCGGACAGCCCCCTCTCTGGAAACACCATATATTTT	CASSPDSPLSGNTIYF
TRBV7-9	TRBJ1-3	few	.	TGTGCCAGCAGGTCCATACGGAGCTCTGGAAACACCATATATTTT	CASRSIRSSGNTIYF
TRBV5-1	TRBJ2-1	.	.	TGCGCCAGCAGCCTTTCCGGGAATGAGCAGTTCTTC	CASSLSGNEQFF
TRBV5-1	TRBJ2-7	.	.	TGCGCCAGCAGCCCCCAGGACGGGTCCTACGAGCAGTACTTC	CASSPQDGSYEQYF
TRBV30	TRBJ2-3	few	.	TGTGCCTGGACCCTCGGAGGGCCCGGGCGAGATACGCAGTATTTT	CAWTLGGPGRDTQYF
TRBV30	TRBJ1-3	.	TRBD1	TGTGCCATGGGGACAGCTAGTAACTCTGGAAACACCATATATTTT	CAMGTASNSGNTIYF
TRBV7-9	TRBJ2-1	many	.	TGTGCCAGCAGCTTAGAAGGACAGCAGTTCTTC	CASSLEGQQFF
TRBV18	TRBJ2-7	.	.	TGTGCCAGCTCACCCCTTAGGGGGGGCTACGAGCAGTACTTC	CASSPLRGGYEQYF
TRBV7-9	TRBJ2-5	.	TRBD1	TGTGCCAGCAGCGCAGGGGGCCAAGAGACCCAGTACTTC	CASSAGGQETQYF
TRBV5-1	TRBJ2-6	.	TRBD1	TGCGCCAGCAGCGTTAGACAGGGCCGCTCTGGGGCCAACGTCCTGACTTTC	CASSVRQGRSGANVLTF
TRBV25-1	TRBJ2-7	few	.	TGTGCCAGCAGTGAAGGAGGCACCCCGGGGCAGTACTTC	CASSEGGTPGQYF
TRBV11-2	TRBJ2-3	.	.	TGTGCCAGCAGCTTAGACTGGGGGCTTGGCACAGATACGCAGTATTTT	CASSLDWGLGTDTQYF